This T cell receptor (beta chain) appears in the sequencing data of a study of blood T cells in healthy people across ages. Germline CDR1 reads SEHNR; CDR2 reads FQNEAQ (reference sequence). The trim removed 5 bases at V and 8 bases at J, leaving 9 bases unmatched. The CDR3 length is 14 residues. The second PCR ran roughly 6 to 11 cycles with a sample-barcoded 5' primer and J-beta primers. TCRdb analysed the 5' RACE reads with MiXCR anew, one entry per CDR3 protein. The table has approximately 1,700,000 distinct CDR3 sequences, 35% to 50% seen once. The TCR originated in a human donor in good health. The specimen was blood. The chain recombines TRBV7-9 with TRBJ1-2, with 9 bases that match TRBD1. The CDR3 DNA follows: TGTGCCAGCAGCCCATATGACAGGGGGGACGGCTACACCTTC. This encodes CASSPYDRGDGYTF.